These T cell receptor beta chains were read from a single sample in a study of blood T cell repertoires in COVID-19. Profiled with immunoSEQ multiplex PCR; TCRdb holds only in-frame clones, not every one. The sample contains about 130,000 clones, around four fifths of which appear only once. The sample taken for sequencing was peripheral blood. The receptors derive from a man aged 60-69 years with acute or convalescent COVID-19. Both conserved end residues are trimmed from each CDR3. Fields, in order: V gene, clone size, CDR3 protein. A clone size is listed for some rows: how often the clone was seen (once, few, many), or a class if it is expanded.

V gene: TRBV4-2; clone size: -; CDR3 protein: ASSRSRGPDSPLH
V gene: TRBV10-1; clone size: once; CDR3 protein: ASSGTGTRSTDTQY
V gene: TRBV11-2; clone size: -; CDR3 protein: ASSPRLAGTYEQY
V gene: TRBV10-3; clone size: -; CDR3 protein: AISDQAGGQPQH
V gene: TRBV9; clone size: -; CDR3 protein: ASSASDNSYNEQF
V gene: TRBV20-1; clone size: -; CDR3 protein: SAPTASEAF
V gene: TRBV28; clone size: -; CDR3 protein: ATGLAGGPYEQY
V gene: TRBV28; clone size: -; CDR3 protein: ASSPSGSLRNEQY
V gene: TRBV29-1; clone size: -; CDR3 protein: SVVPGDRGYNEQF
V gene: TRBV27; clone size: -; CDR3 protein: ASRQGEYTEAF
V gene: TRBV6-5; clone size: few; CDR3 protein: ASSPGGITDTQY